The entry below gives a single T cell receptor beta chain sequence along with its context. What it binds is not known. Researchers ran the PCR with 60 Vbeta and 13 Jbeta primers. Generated by immunoSEQ multiplex PCR, the TCRdb table keeps only in-frame clones and is missing some. This repertoire shows around 220,000 clones, 60% to 80% found once; its top ten account for about 1.8%. This specimen belongs to a study of cytomegalovirus exposure and HLA in healthy donors. Regarding the study as a whole: Cytomegalovirus-associated status was assigned to fewer than 200 TCR beta chains. Segments of the TCR beta V type were, in most cases, productive about 87% or about 30% of the time in an earlier analysis.

The donors comprised healthy bone marrow donors. This CDR3 region has 17 residues. Germline-derived CDR1 and CDR2 are SGHRS and YFSETQ. Trimming removed 0 bases from V and 0 bases from J, with 10 bases in between. The source of this sequence is a young man in good health and CMV-seronegative. Sample: PBMCs. The V gene is TRBV5-1, the J gene TRBJ2-6; D remains unclear. In DNA form, the CDR3 reads TGCGCCAGCAGCTTGGCCGATGACACCTCTGGGGCCAACGTCCTGACTTTC. Encoded protein: CASSLADDTSGANVLTF. Using reference TRBV5-1 and TRBJ2-6 for the parts outside the CDR3, the full variable domain is KAGVTQTPRYLIKTRGQQVTLSCSPISGHRSVSWYQQTPGQGLQFLFEYFSETQRNKGNFPGRFSGRQFSNSRSEMNVSTLELGDSALYLCASSLADDTSGANVLTFGAGSRLTVL.